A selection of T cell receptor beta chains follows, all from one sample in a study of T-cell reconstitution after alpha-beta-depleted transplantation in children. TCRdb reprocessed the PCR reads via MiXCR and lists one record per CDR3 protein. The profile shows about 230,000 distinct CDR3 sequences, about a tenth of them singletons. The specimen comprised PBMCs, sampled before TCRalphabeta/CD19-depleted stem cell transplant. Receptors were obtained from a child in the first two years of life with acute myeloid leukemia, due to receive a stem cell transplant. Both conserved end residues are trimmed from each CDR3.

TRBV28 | ASRSTSGGSYNEQF
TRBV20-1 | SARDRRQGQPQH
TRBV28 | ASSLGATEAF
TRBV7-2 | ASSLGGSRTYEQY
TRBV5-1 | ASRPRADNEQF
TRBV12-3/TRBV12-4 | ASSPPGTSGPHEQF
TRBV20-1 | SASVTNTNYGYI
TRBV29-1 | SVEDLFSSVPGANVLT
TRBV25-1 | ASSESPLGSYGYT
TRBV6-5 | ASSYSGQSTNTIY
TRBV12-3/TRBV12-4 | ATRTGGGYT
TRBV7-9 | ASSLRLGETQY
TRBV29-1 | SVEVVPGGVAF
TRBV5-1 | ASTKELALETQY
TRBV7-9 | ASSRLAGAGELF
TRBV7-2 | ASSVGLLGETQY
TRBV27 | ASNPGGGSLDTQY
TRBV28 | ASSTARSGANVLT
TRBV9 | ASSVARGANYGYT
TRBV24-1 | ATSDPIGRDSCLRPQH
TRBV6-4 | ASSAEVASNTGELF
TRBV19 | ASSIKLPRNEQF
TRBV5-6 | ASSPTPDSQETQY
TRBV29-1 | SVLSGLAVSSYNEQF
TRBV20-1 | SARRTPYGYT
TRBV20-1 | SARDLGRQF
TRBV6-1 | ASSIRSSSPLH
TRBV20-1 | SAMVRLAGGNEQF
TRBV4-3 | ASSQDRANYYNEQF
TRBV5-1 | ASSLGGDASTGELF
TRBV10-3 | AISESMDRGHEQY
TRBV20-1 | SARVRQRLSYEQY
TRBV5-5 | ASGRVISGASTDTQY
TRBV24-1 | ATSGRPGQTTDTQY
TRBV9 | ASGALLTDTQY
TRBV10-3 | AISGLAAQETQY
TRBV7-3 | ASSFTSGTGLSYNEQF
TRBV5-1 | ASSFATGGETQY
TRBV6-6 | ASSYSPYEQY
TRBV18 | ASSPLAGDLYEQY
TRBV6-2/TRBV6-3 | ASSAQGWGTGELF
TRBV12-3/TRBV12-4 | ASSSQGDNHPQH
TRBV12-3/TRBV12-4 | ASSYFSTNTEAF
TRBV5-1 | ASSLKLGEQF
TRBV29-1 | SVVLRDSYNEQF
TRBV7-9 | ASSLGSAPLH
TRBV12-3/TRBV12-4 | ASSFIAGQNEQF
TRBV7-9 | ASSPNVLNTEAF
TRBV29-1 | SVAPTSGMGNEQF
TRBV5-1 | ASSLAGLGEKLF
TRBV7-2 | ASSSHILDRLNQPQH